Presented here are 23 T cell receptor beta chains from one specimen sequenced in a study of vaccination and CD4 T cells after COVID-19. Their antigens are not known. With the Oncomine TCR Beta short-read assay, DNA from cultured CD4+ T cells was sequenced. Each CDR3 protein is one row after TCRdb ran MiXCR on the PCR reads. This sample has 25,000 to 30,000 distinct CDR3 sequences; 35% to 40% occur once, and the top ten carry 3% to 4%. Time point noted: late sampling 161 to 241 days after vaccination in a few convalescent patients. Treatment reported: roughly 11-day PBMC culture with coronavirus spike peptide pools or control peptides (ViraFEST assay). The specimen was CD4+ T cells from blood, cultured in vitro, collected about 7 months after SARS-CoV-2 vaccination. The source is a human donor who had recovered from COVID-19.

J is TRBJ2-2 and V is TRBV5-4; 8 bases are shared with TRBD1. The CDR3 totals 13 residues. Germline CDR1 SGHNT, CDR2 YYREEE (reference sequence). V was pared by 5 bases and J by 7 bases, with 4 bases of the junction left unmatched. This CDR3 is CASRTGVDGELFF. For the CDR3, the DNA is TGTGCCAGCAGGACAGGGGTCGACGGGGAGCTGTTTTTT.

The chain carries TRBV6-1 and TRBJ2-7; weak D call: TRBD1 (6 bases). Germline CDR1 and CDR2: MNHNS and SASEGT. The CDR3 contains 16 residues. Trimming shortened V by 3 bases and J by 6 bases, and 21 bases separated the two germline ends. The CDR3 sequence is CASSEQRTILRGEQYF. The CDR3 nucleotides are TGTGCCAGCAGTGAGCAAAGGACAATCCTCAGGGGCGAGCAGTACTTC.

This clonotype showed up just a few times. The V and J genes are TRBV28 and TRBJ2-3, with D unclear. The length of the CDR3 is 14 residues. Germline CDR1 is MDHEN and CDR2 is SYDVKM. Trimming took 8 bases from V and 2 from J, leaving 14 bases between them. This CDR3 reads CASSRLILTDTQYF. The CDR3 DNA is TGTGCCAGCTCCCGACTGATACTCACAGATACGCAGTATTTT.

By its share, this clonotype is medium-sized. The V and J genes are TRBV6-1 and TRBJ1-2; D is unclear. V gave up 8 bases and J gave up 2 bases, with 6 bases separating them. The length of the CDR3 is 11 residues. Germline values: CDR1 MNHNS, CDR2 SASEGT. CDR3 sequence: CASFLNYGYTF. The CDR3 coding sequence is TGTGCCAGCTTTCTGAACTATGGCTACACCTTC.

The rearrangement uses TRBV7-9 and TRBJ2-1; TRBD2 matches at 12 bases. V gave up 5 bases and J gave up 2 bases; unmatched junction bases: 4. From germline, CDR1 is SEHNR and CDR2 FQNEAQ (reference sequence). This CDR3 is built from 16 residues. The CDR3 region is CASSRLAGATYNEQFF. DNA for the CDR3: TGTGCCAGCAGCAGACTAGCGGGAGCCACCTACAATGAGCAGTTCTTC.

The chain couples TRBV7-9 to TRBJ2-3; maybe TRBD2 (5 bases). The CDR3 totals 16 residues. Between the trimmed V and J ends, which lost 4 bases and 0 bases, there was a span of 14 bases. Germline assignment: CDR1 SEHNR and CDR2 FQNEAQ (reference sequence). The chain's CDR3 is CASSSRSALSTDTQYF. CDR3 bases: TGTGCCAGCAGCTCACGTAGCGCGCTAAGCACAGATACGCAGTATTTT.

This clonotype turned up a few times. V usage is TRBV12-3 or TRBV12-4 and J usage is TRBJ1-5; possible D gene TRBD1, 5 bases. V lost 6 bases and J 2 bases, leaving 8 bases between the germline ends. The CDR3 extends over 13 amino acids. CDR3 bases: TGTGCCAGCAGCACACAGGGCAATCAGCCCCAGCATTTT. Amino acids: CASSTQGNQPQHF.

The J gene is TRBJ2-7, the V gene TRBV7-2, with 9 bases lining up with TRBD1. This CDR3 is 15 amino acids long. The V gene's germline CDR1 is SGHTA and CDR2 FQGNSA. J was trimmed by 6 bases and V by 1 base; bases with no gene match: 7. CDR3 amino acids: CASSLGRTGASEQYF. The CDR3 nucleotides read TGTGCCAGCAGCTTAGGGAGGACAGGGGCAAGCGAGCAGTACTTC.

The sample holds a few counts of this clonotype. The rearrangement uses TRBV19 and TRBJ2-3; 7 nucleotides agree with TRBD2. V trimming: 6 bases; J trimming: 5 bases; junction bases outside the gene matches: 11. Germline V gene sequence: CDR1 LNHDA, CDR2 SQIVND (reference sequence). This CDR3 contains 15 residues. In DNA form, the CDR3 reads TGTGCCAGTAGGACACCGGGACTACGCCAAGATACGCAGTATTTT. Protein: CASRTPGLRQDTQYF.

This clonotype was counted between two and nine times. The chain couples TRBV7-2 to TRBJ1-1; the D is unclear. V lost 1 base, J lost 7 bases, and 13 bases lay in between. Germline CDR1 is SGHTA and CDR2 is FQGNSA. The CDR3 length is 14 residues. Here the CDR3 DNA reads TGTGCCAGCAGCTTAGAACAGAGAGCCGTTGAAGCTTTCTTT. Translation gives CASSLEQRAVEAFF.

The chain joins TRBV20-1 to TRBJ2-7; D might be TRBD1 (6 bases). The V end was cut by 1 base, the J end by 7 bases, with 17 bases between. The CDR3 is made up of 14 amino acids. Germline V gives CDR1 DFQATT, CDR2 SNEGSKA (reference sequence). CDR3 region: CSARALRGSGEQYF. CDR3 in DNA: TGCAGTGCTAGAGCTCTAAGGGGGTCGGGGGAGCAGTACTTC.

This clonotype was seen a handful of times. This chain joins TRBV7-6 and TRBJ2-1, with 11 bases lining up with TRBD2. There are 19 residues in the CDR3. V lost 5 bases, J lost 0 bases, and 12 bases stayed unmatched. CDR1 and CDR2 (germline): SGHVS, FNYEAQ. The CDR3 is CASSRLGTSGKSSYNEQFF. DNA for the CDR3: TGTGCCAGCAGCCGATTAGGGACTAGCGGTAAGAGCTCCTACAATGAGCAGTTCTTC.

The J gene is TRBJ2-3, the V gene TRBV2, with D possibly matching TRBD1 (5 bases). Germline CDR1 SNHLY, CDR2 FYNNEI. V was cut by 8 bases and J by 3 bases, with 15 bases left in between. This CDR3 has 14 residues. CDR3 in amino acids: CASRWAGRTDTQYF. CDR3 in DNA: TGTGCCAGCCGCTGGGCAGGGCGGACAGATACGCAGTATTTT. Full variable domain (outside the CDR3, taken from reference TRBV2 and TRBJ2-3): EPEVTQTPSHQVTQMGQEVILRCVPISNHLYFYWYRQILGQKVEFLVSFYNNEISEKSEIFDDQFSVERPDGSNFTLKIRSTKLEDSAMYFCASRWAGRTDTQYFGPGTRLTVL.

This clonotype was observed a handful of times. The chain joins TRBV20-1 to TRBJ1-5; D is possibly TRBD1 (5 bases). The germline V and J ends were trimmed by 3 bases and 2 bases, with 8 bases remaining between them. There are 13 residues in the CDR3. The germline CDR1 and CDR2 sequences are DFQATT and SNEGSKA (reference sequence). DNA of the CDR3: TGCAGTGCTAGGTCGGGGGGCAATCAGCCCCAGCATTTT. Its protein product is CSARSGGNQPQHF.

The chain couples TRBV2 to TRBJ2-5; D unresolved. This CDR3 has 14 amino acids. The V and J ends lost 2 bases and 1 base respectively, with 8 bases between them. CDR1 SNHLY and CDR2 FYNNEI come from the germline V gene. The CDR3 bases are TGTGCCAGCAGTGAAAGCCGGAGCCAAGAGACCCAGTACTTC. Protein product: CASSESRSQETQYF.

This rearrangement joins TRBV7-9 to TRBJ2-7; 10 positions match TRBD2. V shed 1 base, J shed 3 bases, and the junction held 15 bases outside the gene matches. This CDR3 contains 19 residues. Germline V CDR1 and CDR2: SEHNR, FQNEAQ (reference sequence). The CDR3 nucleotides read TGTGCCAGCAGCTTAGGGCGGTCTAGCGGGAGTTCAAAGGGCTACGAGCAGTACTTC. Its protein is CASSLGRSSGSSKGYEQYF.

This clonotype occurred a few times. The CDR3 protein is CSVEGRDFEETQYF. The CDR3, as DNA: TGCAGCGTTGAAGGCCGGGACTTTGAAGAGACCCAGTACTTC. The chain is built from TRBV29-1 and TRBJ2-5, with D maybe TRBD2 (6 bases). The CDR3 totals 14 residues. V was shortened by 1 base and J by 3 bases, with 12 bases between the two germline ends. CDR1 SQVTM and CDR2 ANQGSEA come from the germline V gene.

CDR3 bases: TGTGCCAGCAGTTACCCCGCAGGGCGGGGGACCCAGTACTTC. Its translation: CASSYPAGRGTQYF. The rearrangement uses TRBV6-2 or TRBV6-3 and TRBJ2-5; weak D call: TRBD2 (6 bases). CDR3 length: 14 amino acids. With 2 bases removed from V and 7 bases from J, the gap between germline ends came to 14 bases. Per the germline V gene, CDR1 is MNHEY and CDR2 is SVGEGT.

V and J are TRBV20-1 and TRBJ2-7; 7 bases line up with TRBD1. The CDR3 runs 14 residues. Germline CDR1 reads DFQATT; CDR2 reads SNEGSKA (reference sequence). V was clipped by 4 bases and J by 6 bases; unmatched bases: 12. CDR3 in amino acids: CSAKTRATGVEQYF. The CDR3 coding sequence is TGCAGTGCTAAAACAAGGGCTACAGGGGTCGAGCAGTACTTC.

V gene TRBV28 combines with J gene TRBJ2-3; possible D gene TRBD2, 6 bases. Germline V gene sequence: CDR1 MDHEN, CDR2 SYDVKM. There are 13 residues in the CDR3. Trimming pared 6 bases from V and 4 bases from J, leaving 11 bases between. The CDR3 region is CASRETRADTQYF. CDR3 DNA: TGTGCCAGCAGGGAGACTAGGGCAGATACGCAGTATTTT.

This clonotype has just a few counts. The rearrangement joins TRBV7-6 to TRBJ2-7; weak D call: TRBD1 (5 bases). CDR3 length: 16 residues. Germline V gene lookup returns CDR1 SGHVS and CDR2 FNYEAQ. The V and J ends lost 5 bases and 0 bases respectively, with 17 bases between them. In nucleotides, the CDR3 is TGTGCCAGCAGCCCTAGGACAAGCAGCACCTCCTACGAGCAGTACTTC. Translating it yields CASSPRTSSTSYEQYF.

The CDR3, as DNA: TGTGCCATCAGTGAGTACGGGTCTTCCTACAATGAGCAGTTCTTC. Translating it yields CAISEYGSSYNEQFF. This rearrangement joins TRBV10-3 to TRBJ2-1, with no clear D. V was clipped by 1 base and J by 1 base, with 8 bases between them. Germline lookup yields CDR1 ENHRY and CDR2 SYGVKD. The CDR3 is made up of 15 amino acids.

The chain is built from TRBV27 and TRBJ1-1; the match to TRBD1 covers 8 bases. Trimming took 8 bases from V and 0 from J; bases not matched to a gene: 5. CDR1 is MNHEY and CDR2 is SMNVEV in the germline V gene (reference sequence). The CDR3 spans 14 residues. This CDR3 is CASRQGTMNTEAFF. The CDR3 DNA reads TGTGCCAGCCGACAGGGGACTATGAACACTGAAGCTTTCTTT.